The entry that follows covers one T cell receptor beta chain sequence. Antigen unknown. V trimming: 4 bases; J trimming: 5 bases; junction bases outside the gene matches: 14. Per germline, CDR1 KGHSH and CDR2 LQKENI. CDR3 length equals 17 residues. Clones were read by immunoSEQ multiplex PCR, and TCRdb kept only the in-frame ones, dropping some. The table records fewer than 110,000 clones, around 89% of them present only once. Relapses following autologous stem cell transplantation were seen in all patients, with brentuximab vedotin exposure varying. The data belong to a study of PD-1 blockade in classical Hodgkin lymphoma. Overall study results and limits: Newly diagnosed and completely responding patients shared comparable baseline diversity.

Material: peripheral blood mononuclear cells (PBMCs), obtained before the second cycle of nivolumab. The clonotype originates from a human donor with classical Hodgkin lymphoma. V is TRBV18 and J is TRBJ2-4; 7 bases map to TRBD1. The CDR3 spells CASSQTRQGVFENIQYF. The CDR3 DNA reads TGTGCCAGCTCACAAACGAGACAGGGAGTATTCGAAAACATTCAGTACTTC.